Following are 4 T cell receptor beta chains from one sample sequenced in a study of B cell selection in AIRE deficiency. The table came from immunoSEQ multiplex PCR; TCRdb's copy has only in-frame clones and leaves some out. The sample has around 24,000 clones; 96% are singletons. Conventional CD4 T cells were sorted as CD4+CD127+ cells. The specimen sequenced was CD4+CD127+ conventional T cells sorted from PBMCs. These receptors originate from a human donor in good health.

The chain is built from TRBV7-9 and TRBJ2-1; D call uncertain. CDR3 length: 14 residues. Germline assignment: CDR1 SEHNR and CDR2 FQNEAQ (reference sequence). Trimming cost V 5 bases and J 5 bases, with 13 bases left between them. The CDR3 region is CASSRAVEDNEQFF. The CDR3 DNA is TGTGCCAGCAGCCGTGCGGTTGAGGACAATGAGCAGTTCTTC.

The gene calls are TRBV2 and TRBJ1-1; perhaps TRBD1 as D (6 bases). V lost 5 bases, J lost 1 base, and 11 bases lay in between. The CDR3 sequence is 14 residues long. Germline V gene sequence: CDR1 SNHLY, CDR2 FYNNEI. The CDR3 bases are TGTGCCAGCAGTTTGACAGGAAAGAACACTGAAGCTTTCTTT. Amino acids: CASSLTGKNTEAFF. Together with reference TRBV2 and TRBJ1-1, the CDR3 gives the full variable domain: EPEVTQTPSHQVTQMGQEVILRCVPISNHLYFYWYRQILGQKVEFLVSFYNNEISEKSEIFDDQFSVERPDGSNFTLKIRSTKLEDSAMYFCASSLTGKNTEAFFGQGTRLTVV.

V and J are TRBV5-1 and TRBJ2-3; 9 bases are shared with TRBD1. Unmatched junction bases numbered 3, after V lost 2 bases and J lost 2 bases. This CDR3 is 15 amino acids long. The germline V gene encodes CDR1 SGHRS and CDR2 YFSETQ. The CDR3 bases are TGCGCCAGCAGCTTAGGACAGGGGACCACAGATACGCAGTATTTT. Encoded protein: CASSLGQGTTDTQYF.

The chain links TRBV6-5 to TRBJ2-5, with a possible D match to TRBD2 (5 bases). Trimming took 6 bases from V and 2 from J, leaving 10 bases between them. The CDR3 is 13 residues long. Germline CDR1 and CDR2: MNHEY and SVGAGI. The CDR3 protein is CASSSPGQETQYF. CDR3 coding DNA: TGTGCCAGCAGCTCCCCGGGGCAAGAGACCCAGTACTTC.